This is a list of T cell receptor beta chains from one sample in a study of CD8 T cells in ankylosing spondylitis. From the 5' RACE reads, TCRdb called clonotypes with MiXCR, one entry per CDR3 protein. The data hold under 450,000 distinct CDR3 sequences, with 17% observed a single time. The sample consisted of blood, either unsorted or a sorted T cell fraction (not recorded which). The receptor set was obtained from a male donor with ankylosing spondylitis. Each CDR3 is given with its conserved first and last residue. D genes are given only for firm matches. For some rows the clone size is stated as once, few or many, or as a class when expanded; others skip it.

>TRBJ2-7|-|-|TRBV11-2
CASSLELAGGQYF
TGTGCCAGCAGCTTAGAACTCGCTGGGGGGCAGTACTTC
>TRBJ2-7|few|-|TRBV6-5
CASSYGLGLGAYEQYF
TGTGCCAGCAGTTACGGGTTAGGGCTCGGGGCCTACGAGCAGTACTTC
>TRBJ2-4|-|-|TRBV4-3
CASSQGDGALAKNIQYF
TGCGCCAGCAGCCAAGGGGACGGGGCCCTAGCCAAAAACATTCAGTACTTC
>TRBJ2-1|few|-|TRBV7-9
CASSTPVVEQFF
TGTGCCAGCAGCACCCCGGTGGTTGAGCAGTTCTTC
>TRBJ2-7|-|TRBD1|TRBV11-2
CASSPIRRDRGVSYEQYF
TGTGCCAGCAGCCCTATTAGGAGAGACAGGGGGGTCTCCTACGAGCAGTACTTC
>TRBJ1-6|few|-|TRBV5-6
CASSIRPSDPLHF
TGTGCCAGCAGCATCCGGCCGTCGGACCCCCTCCACTTT
>TRBJ1-1|many|TRBD1|TRBV12-3/TRBV12-4
CASSATGVTEAFF
TGTGCCAGCAGTGCCACAGGGGTTACTGAAGCTTTCTTT
>TRBJ1-1|few|-|TRBV19
CASSSAGEAFF
TGTGCCAGTAGTTCCGCCGGGGAAGCTTTCTTT
>TRBJ2-1|-|TRBD2|TRBV29-1
CSGRSGRGSYNEQFF
TGCAGCGGGAGAAGCGGGAGAGGATCCTACAATGAGCAGTTCTTC
>TRBJ2-2|-|TRBD1|TRBV4-3
CASSQDVGTGSGELFF
TGCGCCAGCAGCCAAGATGTAGGGACAGGGTCCGGGGAGCTGTTTTTT
>TRBJ2-2|many|-|TRBV5-1
CASSLDAGQTGELFF
TGCGCCAGCAGCCTGGATGCAGGGCAAACCGGGGAGCTGTTTTTT
>TRBJ2-7|few|-|TRBV11-2
CASSSLGSIYEQYF
TGTGCCAGCAGCTCACTTGGGTCAATCTACGAGCAGTACTTC
>TRBJ2-7|-|TRBD2|TRBV20-1
CSATSSGRISYEQYF
TGCAGTGCCACGTCTAGCGGGAGAATCTCCTACGAGCAGTACTTC
>TRBJ2-7|-|-|TRBV6-1
CASSEYSYEQYF
TGTGCCAGCAGTGAATATTCTTACGAGCAGTACTTC